The TCR beta chain under discussion was sequenced for a study of cytomegalovirus exposure and HLA in healthy donors. General study results and limits: A link between a missense DCLRE1C variant and TCR beta V- and J-gene trimming emerged from a later analysis.

The PCR employed 60 Vbeta primers together with 13 Jbeta primers. Method: immunoSEQ multiplex PCR; TCRdb's copy keeps in-frame clones and lacks some. In the table there are some 170,000 clones, roughly 8.7% of which are singletons. CDR3 length: 14 residues. V dropped 6 bases and J dropped 4; count of bases not matched to a gene: 7. Germline assignment: CDR1 MNHNY and CDR2 SVGAGI (reference sequence). Notes on this clone: Its antigen is unidentified.

The chain links TRBV6-6 to TRBJ1-2; the match to TRBD1 covers 8 bases. Sequenced sample: PBMCs. The clonotype originates from a woman in her 30s in good health and CMV-seropositive. The CDR3 loop reads CASSQGAPPYGYTF. DNA for the CDR3: TGTGCCAGCAGCCAGGGGGCCCCGCCCTATGGCTACACCTTC.